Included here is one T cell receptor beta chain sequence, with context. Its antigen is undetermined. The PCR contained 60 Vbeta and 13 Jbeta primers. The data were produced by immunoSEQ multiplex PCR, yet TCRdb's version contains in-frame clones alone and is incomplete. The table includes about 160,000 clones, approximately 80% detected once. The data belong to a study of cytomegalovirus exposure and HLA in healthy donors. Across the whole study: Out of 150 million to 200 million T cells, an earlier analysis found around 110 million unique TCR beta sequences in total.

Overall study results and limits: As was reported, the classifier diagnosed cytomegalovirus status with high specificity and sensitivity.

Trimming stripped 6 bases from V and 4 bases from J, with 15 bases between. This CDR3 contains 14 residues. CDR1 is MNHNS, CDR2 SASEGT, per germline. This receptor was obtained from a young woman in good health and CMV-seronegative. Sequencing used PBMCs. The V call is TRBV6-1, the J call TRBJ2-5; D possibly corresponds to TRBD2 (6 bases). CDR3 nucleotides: TGTGCCAGCAGGCCCTTTACGGGGGTAGAGACCCAGTACTTC. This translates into CASRPFTGVETQYF.